This record looks at one T cell receptor beta chain sequence and its context. This sample was included in a study of control samples from healthy donors and cancer patients. This table comes from immunoSEQ multiplex PCR, and its TCRdb copy is limited to in-frame clones, with some not included. The sample carries over 110,000 clones, about 88% recorded once. The sample taken for sequencing was blood. The origin of this receptor is a woman younger than 45 in good health.

The CDR3 protein is CASSLGLAGERADTQYF. For the CDR3, the DNA is TGCGCCAGCAGCTTGGGGTTAGCGGGAGAGCGGGCTGATACGCAGTATTTT. The J gene is TRBJ2-3, the V gene TRBV5-1; 9 bases match TRBD2. Germline V gene sequence: CDR1 SGHRS, CDR2 YFSETQ. V shed 0 bases and J 6 bases; nucleotides not matched to a gene: 11. The CDR3 has 17 amino acids. Full variable domain (rest looked up from reference TRBV5-1 and TRBJ2-3): KAGVTQTPRYLIKTRGQQVTLSCSPISGHRSVSWYQQTPGQGLQFLFEYFSETQRNKGNFPGRFSGRQFSNSRSEMNVSTLELGDSALYLCASSLGLAGERADTQYFGPGTRLTVL.